These 5 T cell receptor beta chains were all obtained from the same sample, sequenced in a study of cytomegalovirus exposure and HLA in healthy donors. This PCR relied on a set of 60 Vbeta primers and 13 Jbeta primers. The repertoire was sequenced with immunoSEQ multiplex PCR; TCRdb's copy has only in-frame clones and lacks some. The sample lists 150,000 to 200,000 clones; around 80% were seen once. The material sequenced was PBMCs. Source of these receptors: a middle-aged woman in good health and CMV-seropositive.

This sequence joins TRBV11-2 and TRBJ2-5; 9 nucleotides align to TRBD1. Trimming at V came to 1 base and at J to 5 bases, leaving 11 bases not matched to a gene. CDR3 length: 17 residues. Germline loops: CDR1 SGHAT, CDR2 FQNNGV. This chain's CDR3 is CASSLGNPGQGEETQYF. In nucleotides, the CDR3 is TGTGCCAGCAGCTTAGGGAATCCGGGACAGGGAGAGGAGACCCAGTACTTC.

In DNA form, the CDR3 reads TGTGCCAGCTCTCAAGGACAGGGGGCCGACGAGCAGTACTTC. This encodes CASSQGQGADEQYF. The chain uses TRBV18 and TRBJ2-7; 11 nucleotides agree with TRBD1. With V trimmed by 6 bases and J by 5 bases, 6 bases remained unmatched. Per the germline V gene, CDR1 is KGHSH and CDR2 is LQKENI. The CDR3 length is 14 residues.

On this clone: A read error may account for a junction end that differs from germline. The rearrangement links TRBV28 to TRBJ1-2; D is perhaps TRBD1 (6 bases). The germline CDR1 and CDR2 sequences are MDHEN and SYDVKM. This CDR3 comprises 15 residues. CDR3 sequence reads: CVSTSHRALWDGYTF. The DNA for the CDR3 is TGTGTCAGCACCTCACACAGGGCCCTTTGGGACGGCTACACCTTC.

This clone has a handful of counts. The chain joins TRBV2 to TRBJ1-2, with D perhaps TRBD1 (6 bases). This CDR3 contains 11 residues. Trimming shortened V by 6 bases and J by 8 bases, and 10 bases separated the two germline ends. CDR1 SNHLY and CDR2 FYNNEI come from the germline V gene. CDR3 DNA sequence: TGTGCCAGCAGCCCCGACAGGGGCTACACCTTC. Its protein is CASSPDRGYTF.

This chain's CDR3 is CASTRTSGNHEQYF. The CDR3 bases are TGTGCCAGCACCAGGACTAGCGGGAATCACGAGCAGTACTTC. This chain uses TRBV6-6 with TRBJ2-5, with 12 bases lining up with TRBD2. The end of the DNA is better explained by TRBJ2-7, so the J call may be wrong. The germline V gene has CDR1 MNHNY and CDR2 SVGAGI (reference sequence). The CDR3 contains 14 residues.